The 22 T cell receptor beta chains below come from one sample, sequenced in a study of OX40 agonist ivuxolimab in advanced cancers. Only in-frame clones appear in the TCRdb table, and some are missing; sequencing was by immunoSEQ multiplex PCR. This table holds roughly 64,000 clones, roughly four fifths found once. Sequenced here: CD4+ or CD8+ T cells sorted from blood, sampled in a trial of the OX40 agonist ivuxolimab. These receptors were collected from an adult with an advanced solid tumor such as melanoma, head and neck, liver or kidney cancer.

The chain uses TRBV6-5 and TRBJ1-6; D not certain. The V end was cut by 6 bases, the J end by 7 bases, with 13 bases between. The CDR3 totals 14 residues. The germline gives CDR1 MNHEY, CDR2 SVGAGI. CDR3 in amino acids: CASRALNWNSPLHF. The CDR3 nucleotides are TGTGCCAGCAGGGCTCTGAACTGGAATTCACCCCTCCACTTT.

CDR3 DNA: TGTGCCAGCAGGTTGAGGGTAGACCTAGCCAAAAACATTCAGTACTTC. Its protein is CASRLRVDLAKNIQYF. V is TRBV2 and J is TRBJ2-4; D perhaps matches TRBD2 (5 bases). Germline assignment: CDR1 SNHLY and CDR2 FYNNEI. The CDR3 runs 16 residues. Deletions cut 6 bases from V and 0 bases from J, with 15 bases between.

This clone showed up just once. The chain carries TRBV5-1 and TRBJ2-7, with 11 bases that match TRBD2. Germline loops: CDR1 SGHRS, CDR2 YFSETQ. The junction had 9 bases not matched to a gene; V was cut back by 4 bases and J by 6 bases. CDR3 length equals 15 residues. The chain's CDR3 is CASSASTSGVSEQYF. The CDR3 DNA reads as TGCGCCAGCAGCGCGTCGACTAGCGGGGTAAGCGAGCAGTACTTC.

V and J are TRBV5-6 and TRBJ2-7; the D is unclear. V was pared by 6 bases and J by 7 bases, with 17 bases between. CDR3 length equals 13 residues. Germline V gene lookup returns CDR1 SGHDT and CDR2 YYEEEE. This CDR3 reads CASTPDPGGEQYF. The CDR3, as DNA: TGTGCCAGCACTCCCGATCCTGGTGGAGAGCAGTACTTC. Looking up the rest from reference TRBV5-6 and TRBJ2-7 gives the full variable domain: DAGVTQSPTHLIKTRGQQVTLRCSPKSGHDTVSWYQQALGQGPQFIFQYYEEEERQRGNFPDRFSGHQFPNYSSELNVNALLLGDSALYLCASTPDPGGEQYFGPGTRLTVT.

V gene TRBV7-4 combines with J gene TRBJ1-3; TRBD1 aligns across 7 bases. The CDR3 is 19 amino acids. Germline V gene sequence: CDR1 SGHVT, CDR2 SQSDAQ. Losses at the gene ends were 4 bases for V and 0 bases for J; bases not matched to a gene: 15. CDR3 coding DNA: TGTGCCAGCAGCTCGATAGCGCCGACAGGGAATAACTCTGGAAACACCATATATTTT. As protein: CASSSIAPTGNNSGNTIYF.

This clone was counted a few times. The J gene is TRBJ2-7, the V gene TRBV14; possible D gene TRBD2, 5 bases. The CDR3 is 15 amino acids. The ends were cut back, 0 bases at V and 3 bases at J, with 12 bases in the middle. Germline V CDR1 and CDR2: SGHDN, FVKESK. The CDR3, as DNA: TGTGCCAGCAGCCAAGAGCTCGGGATAAGCTACGAGCAGTACTTC. Protein sequence: CASSQELGISYEQYF.

This clone was detected only a few times. The DNA for the CDR3 is TGCGCCAGCAGCGAAGGTTGGGTTGGGCGGACGAACACTGAAGCTTTCTTT. It translates to CASSEGWVGRTNTEAFF. This chain uses TRBV4-1 with TRBJ1-1; D gene unclear. This CDR3 comprises 17 residues. V dropped 5 bases and J dropped 1 base, with 20 bases sitting between them. Germline CDR1 MGHRA, CDR2 YSYEKL.

The rearrangement uses TRBV28 and TRBJ1-5; D is ambiguous. CDR1 is MDHEN, CDR2 SYDVKM, per germline. V lost 5 bases, J lost 5 bases, and 10 bases lay in between. This CDR3 comprises 13 residues. The CDR3 loop reads CASSRERYQPQHF. The DNA of the CDR3 is TGTGCCAGCAGTAGAGAAAGATATCAGCCCCAGCATTTT.

Written as DNA, the CDR3 is TGTGCCAGCAGCTTACGGACTAGCGGGATAAAGGTTGCCGGGGAGCTGTTTTTT. Residues: CASSLRTSGIKVAGELFF. The chain joins TRBV5-6 to TRBJ2-2; TRBD2 matches 12 bases. Germline trimming cut 2 bases from V and 6 bases from J; bases unmatched to any gene: 11. Per germline, CDR1 SGHDT and CDR2 YYEEEE. The CDR3 is 18 residues long.

This chain joins TRBV28 and TRBJ2-1, with a possible D match to TRBD2 (6 bases). This CDR3 contains 12 residues. V was cut by 2 bases and J by 12 bases, with 11 bases left in between. CDR1 is MDHEN and CDR2 is SYDVKM in the germline V gene. The DNA of the CDR3 is TGTGCCAGCAGTTTAGGAGGGAGAGGGCAGTTCTTC. Translating it yields CASSLGGRGQFF.

V is TRBV28 and J is TRBJ2-5; D is ambiguous. The V and J ends lost 6 bases and 4 bases respectively, with 15 bases between them. CDR3 length: 14 amino acids. The germline gives CDR1 MDHEN, CDR2 SYDVKM. CDR3 region: CASRFSGRPETQYF. DNA of the CDR3: TGTGCCAGCAGATTCTCAGGACGTCCAGAGACCCAGTACTTC.

The J gene is TRBJ2-5, the V gene TRBV11-2; D is possibly TRBD2 (5 bases). V was shortened by 1 base and J by 5 bases, with 14 bases between the two germline ends. The germline gives CDR1 SGHAT, CDR2 FQNNGV. CDR3 length: 15 amino acids. CDR3 nucleotides: TGTGCCAGCAGCTTAGTCCCAGACTCGGGGGAGACCCAGTACTTC. This gives the protein CASSLVPDSGETQYF.

This rearrangement joins TRBV6-5 to TRBJ1-1, with TRBD1 matching 10 bases. The V gene end was trimmed by 6 bases and the J gene end by 5 bases; junction bases not matched to a gene: 9. The length of the CDR3 is 15 residues. Germline V gives CDR1 MNHEY, CDR2 SVGAGI. CDR3 in DNA: TGTGCCAGCAGCCGGACAGGGGGGGGTGGGACTGAAGCTTTCTTT. Amino acid sequence: CASSRTGGGGTEAFF.

This sequence joins TRBV19 and TRBJ2-7; D is possibly TRBD1 or TRBD2 (5 bases each). V was trimmed by 3 bases and J by 3 bases, leaving 21 bases between them. CDR1 is LNHDA, CDR2 SQIVND, per germline (reference sequence). The CDR3 extends over 17 amino acids. CDR3: CASSIGATGSSFYEQYF. CDR3 sequence (DNA): TGTGCCAGTAGTATTGGGGCGACGGGGTCTTCGTTCTACGAGCAGTACTTC. Combining the CDR3 with reference TRBV19 and TRBJ2-7 gives the whole variable domain DGGITQSPKYLFRKEGQNVTLSCEQNLNHDAMYWYRQDPGQGLRLIYYSQIVNDFQKGDIAEGYSVSREKKESFPLTVTSAQKNPTAFYLCASSIGATGSSFYEQYFGPGTRLTVT.

The chain links TRBV10-3 to TRBJ1-6, with 9 bases matching TRBD1. CDR1 ENHRY and CDR2 SYGVKD come from the germline V gene. The J segment lost 10 bases and the V segment lost 0 bases, leaving 4 bases of the junction unmatched. The CDR3 spans 15 residues. The CDR3 nucleotides read TGTGCCATCAGTGAGTCAACAGGGGGCGACTCACCCCTCCACTTT. Protein: CAISESTGGDSPLHF.

The rearrangement joins TRBV4-2 to TRBJ2-2, with 13 bases lining up with TRBD2. CDR1 LGHNA and CDR2 YNFKEQ come from the germline V gene. Losses at the gene ends were 3 bases for V and 5 bases for J; bases not matched to a gene: 3. The CDR3 runs 16 residues. The CDR3 DNA reads TGTGCCAGCAGCCAGGGACTAGCGGGATATACCGGGGAGCTGTTTTTT. Residues: CASSQGLAGYTGELFF.

The V call is TRBV11-2, the J call TRBJ2-7; TRBD1 agrees at 7 bases. The CDR3 covers 13 residues. Per germline, CDR1 SGHAT and CDR2 FQNNGV. Trimming took 5 bases from V and 7 from J; bases not matched to a gene: 8. This CDR3 reads CASSRGQVGEQYF. For the CDR3, the DNA is TGTGCCAGCAGCCGCGGACAGGTCGGGGAGCAGTACTTC. Variable domain in full (rest from reference TRBV11-2 and TRBJ2-7): EAGVAQSPRYKIIEKRQSVAFWCNPISGHATLYWYQQILGQGPKLLIQFQNNGVVDDSQLPKDRFSAERLKGVDSTLKIQPAKLEDSAVYLCASSRGQVGEQYFGPGTRLTVT.

This chain links TRBV7-8 with TRBJ2-3; 8 nucleotides line up with TRBD1. The CDR3 has 15 residues. J lost 0 bases, V lost 3 bases, and 2 bases had no gene match. Germline V gives CDR1 SGHVS, CDR2 FQNEAQ. Here the CDR3 reads CASSFGQGSTDTQYF. The CDR3 DNA reads TGTGCCAGCAGCTTTGGACAGGGTAGCACAGATACGCAGTATTTT.

This clone was found a few times. This rearrangement joins TRBV2 to TRBJ2-3; D perhaps matches TRBD1 (6 bases). This CDR3 is 16 amino acids long. Germline V gene data show CDR1 as SNHLY and CDR2 as FYNNEI. Trimming stripped 6 bases from V and 1 base from J, with 17 bases between. The CDR3 loop reads CASRRGFGRGTDTQYF. In nucleotides, the CDR3 is TGTGCCAGCAGGAGGGGGTTCGGACGGGGCACAGATACGCAGTATTTT.

The V and J genes are TRBV27 and TRBJ2-3; D unclear. The V and J ends lost 5 bases and 8 bases respectively, with 14 bases between them. The CDR3 consists of 13 residues. Germline CDR1 MNHEY, CDR2 SMNVEV (reference sequence). CDR3 coding DNA: TGTGCCAGCAGTCTACAGCCTGCAGGTACGCAGTATTTT. Its translation is CASSLQPAGTQYF.

The chain uses TRBV11-2 and TRBJ1-4; D remains ambiguous. This CDR3 comprises 14 residues. Per the germline V gene, CDR1 is SGHAT and CDR2 is FQNNGV. The ends were cut back, 0 bases at V and 11 bases at J, with 13 bases in the middle. CDR3 residues: CASSLEGGINKLFF. The CDR3 DNA is TGTGCCAGCAGCTTAGAAGGAGGAATAAACAAACTGTTTTTT.

This clone has only one observation. The chain is built from TRBV30 and TRBJ1-2; D is ambiguous. This CDR3 region has 13 residues. CDR1 GTSNPN and CDR2 SVGIG come from the germline V gene (reference sequence). The ends were cut back, 0 bases at V and 8 bases at J, with 13 bases in the middle. This chain's CDR3 is CAWSVSGGVGYTF. Written as DNA, the CDR3 is TGTGCCTGGAGTGTAAGCGGCGGGGTGGGCTACACCTTC.